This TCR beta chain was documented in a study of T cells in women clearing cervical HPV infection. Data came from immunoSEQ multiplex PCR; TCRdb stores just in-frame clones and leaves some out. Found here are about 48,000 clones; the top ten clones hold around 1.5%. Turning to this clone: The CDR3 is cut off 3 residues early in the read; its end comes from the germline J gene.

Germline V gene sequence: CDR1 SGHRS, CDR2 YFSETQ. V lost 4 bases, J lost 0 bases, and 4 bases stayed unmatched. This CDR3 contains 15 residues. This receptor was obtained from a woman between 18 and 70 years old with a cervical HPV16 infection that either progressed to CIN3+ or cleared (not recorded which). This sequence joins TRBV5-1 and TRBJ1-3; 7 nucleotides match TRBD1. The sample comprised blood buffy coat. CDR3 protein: CASSQDRSSGNTIYF. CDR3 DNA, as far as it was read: TGCGCCAGCAGCCAGGACAGGAGCTCTGGAAACACC.